This passage covers 17 T cell receptor beta chains from one sample sequenced in a study of cytotoxic CD8 clonotypes in ibrutinib-treated CLL. Data came from immunoSEQ multiplex PCR; TCRdb stores just in-frame clones and leaves some out. This sample has about 23,000 clones, with about 72% found just once. Sequenced material: PBMCs, taken after 24 months of ibrutinib treatment. The source of these receptors is a human donor with chronic lymphocytic leukemia.

This clone was detected only a few times. The chain recombines TRBV7-9 with TRBJ2-3; 11 bases fit TRBD2. CDR1 SEHNR and CDR2 FQNEAQ come from the germline V gene (reference sequence). This CDR3 is built from 15 residues. V lost 4 bases to trimming and J lost 2 bases; unmatched junction nucleotides: 2. CDR3 nucleotide sequence: TGTGCCAGCAGCTCGACTAGCGGGGTCACAGATACGCAGTATTTT. This translates into CASSSTSGVTDTQYF.

The genes are TRBV19 and TRBJ1-2; 7 bases map to TRBD1. This CDR3 has 14 amino acids. J lost 5 bases, V lost 6 bases, and 9 bases had no gene match. Germline CDR1 reads LNHDA; CDR2 reads SQIVND (reference sequence). The chain's CDR3 is CASSEQGRGYGYTF. In DNA form, the CDR3 reads TGTGCCAGTAGCGAACAGGGGAGGGGGTATGGCTACACCTTC. Drawing the rest from reference TRBV19 and TRBJ1-2, the complete variable domain is DGGITQSPKYLFRKEGQNVTLSCEQNLNHDAMYWYRQDPGQGLRLIYYSQIVNDFQKGDIAEGYSVSREKKESFPLTVTSAQKNPTAFYLCASSEQGRGYGYTFGSGTRLTVV.

This clone appeared a few times. The CDR3 bases are TGTGCCAGCAGCAAGGGGAGCAATCAGCCCCAGCATTTT. Protein: CASSKGSNQPQHF. The chain couples TRBV2 to TRBJ1-5, with D possibly TRBD1 on 5 matching bases. CDR3 length: 13 amino acids. Germline V gives CDR1 SNHLY, CDR2 FYNNEI. V lost 6 bases to trimming and J lost 1 base, with 7 bases between them.

The V and J genes are TRBV9 and TRBJ2-3; 8 nucleotides line up with TRBD1. Germline V CDR1 and CDR2: SGDLS, YYNGEE. The CDR3 totals 16 residues. The V and J ends lost 0 bases and 9 bases, in that order; junction bases with no gene match: 12. The CDR3 is CASSVDLGRGLGTQYF. The DNA for the CDR3 is TGTGCCAGCAGCGTAGATCTGGGCAGGGGGCTCGGAACGCAGTATTTT. The full variable domain, its missing parts supplied by reference TRBV9 and TRBJ2-3, is DSGVTQTPKHLITATGQRVTLRCSPRSGDLSVYWYQQSLDQGLQFLIQYYNGEERAKGNILERFSAQQFPDLHSELNLSSLELGDSALYFCASSVDLGRGLGTQYFGPGTRLTVL.

The genes are TRBV30 and TRBJ2-1, with 8 bases identical to TRBD1. The ends lost 5 bases at V and 7 bases at J; junction bases unmatched: 13. Germline V gene sequence: CDR1 GTSNPN, CDR2 SVGIG (reference sequence). This CDR3 has 15 amino acids. Written as DNA, the CDR3 is TGTGCCTGGCAGACCCCCTGGACAGGGTTAAATGAGCAGTTCTTC. Protein product: CAWQTPWTGLNEQFF.

This chain's CDR3 is CASLGTNHYNEQFF. DNA of the CDR3: TGCGCCAGCCTGGGGACAAATCACTACAATGAGCAGTTCTTC. This chain connects TRBV10-2 to TRBJ2-1; maybe TRBD1 (6 bases). The V and J ends lost 8 bases and 3 bases respectively, with 14 bases between them. The CDR3 extends over 14 amino acids. Germline V gene sequence: CDR1 WSHSY, CDR2 SAAADI.

J is TRBJ2-6 and V is TRBV19; 10 bases are a match to TRBD1. Germline CDR1 and CDR2: LNHDA and SQIVND (reference sequence). J was trimmed by 2 bases and V by 5 bases; bases with no gene match: 9. The CDR3 extends over 18 amino acids. Here the CDR3 reads CASSFTTGGAAGANVLTF. CDR3 DNA sequence: TGTGCCAGTAGTTTCACGACAGGGGGCGCAGCTGGGGCCAACGTCCTGACTTTC.

The V call is TRBV2, the J call TRBJ2-2, with 9 bases lining up with TRBD1. This CDR3 has 17 residues. The junction had 5 bases not matched to a gene; V was cut back by 3 bases and J by 0 bases. Germline V lookup: CDR1 SNHLY, CDR2 FYNNEI. CDR3 residues: CASSDPGQGANTGELFF. For the CDR3, the DNA is TGTGCCAGCAGTGACCCGGGACAGGGCGCGAACACCGGGGAGCTGTTTTTT.

The CDR3 nucleotides are TGTGCCAGAAGCCCATTACGACGGAAGCTGAGGGATGAAAAACTGTTTTTT. Translated, it gives CARSPLRRKLRDEKLFF. The gene calls are TRBV5-3 and TRBJ1-4; D unresolved. Being an ORF, TRBV5-3 has a function that is uncertain. The CDR3 extends over 17 amino acids. V was pared by 4 bases and J by 6 bases, with 22 bases between.

This clone is medium-sized. This rearrangement joins TRBV7-9 to TRBJ2-7; 7 bases are shared with TRBD1. J gave up 3 bases and V 6 bases, and 8 bases lay outside the gene matches. Per the germline V gene, CDR1 is SEHNR and CDR2 is FQNEAQ (reference sequence). CDR3 length: 14 residues. CDR3 protein: CASRPTGSYYEQYF. CDR3 nucleotides: TGTGCCAGCAGACCGACAGGGAGCTACTACGAGCAGTACTTC.

The chain carries TRBV10-2 and TRBJ2-6; TRBD1 is a possible D gene (5 bases). The CDR3 has 16 residues. V was clipped by 6 bases and J by 1 base, with 13 bases between them. Germline V gene data show CDR1 as WSHSY and CDR2 as SAAADI. CDR3 sequence (DNA): TGCGCCAGCAGGACGGGCAGGGCATCTGGGGCCAACGTCCTGACTTTC. The encoded protein is CASRTGRASGANVLTF.

This clone was counted a few times. The J gene is TRBJ2-7, the V gene TRBV5-4; weak D call: TRBD1 (5 bases). This CDR3 is 14 amino acids long. CDR1 and CDR2 (germline): SGHNT, YYREEE (reference sequence). V shed 3 bases and J shed 2 bases, with 12 bases lying between them. The chain's CDR3 is CASSYDRNTYEQYF. CDR3 sequence (DNA): TGTGCCAGCAGCTACGACAGAAATACCTACGAGCAGTACTTC.

With respect to this clone: This sample also contains other DNA sequences that code for the same CDR3. The CDR3 sequence: CASSFSSYEQYF. The DNA for the CDR3 is TGCGCCAGCAGCTTTAGCTCCTACGAGCAGTACTTC. The V call is TRBV5-1, the J call TRBJ2-7, with D hard to call. The length of the CDR3 is 12 residues. V lost 2 bases and J 0 bases, leaving 3 bases between the germline ends. From germline, CDR1 is SGHRS and CDR2 YFSETQ.

The gene calls are TRBV7-9 and TRBJ1-3; D remains ambiguous. This CDR3 spans 15 amino acids. Trimming took off 6 bases at V and 7 bases at J, with 19 bases between the two ends. Germline V CDR1 and CDR2: SEHNR, FQNEAQ (reference sequence). CDR3 in DNA: TGTGCCAGCAGTTTTGGTCCGAGGGAGTCGAACACCATATATTTT. This encodes CASSFGPRESNTIYF.

This clone was observed a few times. The CDR3 spells CAAGVSEQYF. For the CDR3, the DNA is TGTGCCGCGGGAGTCAGCGAGCAGTACTTC. This chain links TRBV6-5 with TRBJ2-7, with 7 bases aligning to TRBD2. Germline V gene lookup returns CDR1 MNHEY and CDR2 SVGAGI. This CDR3 is 10 amino acids long. The J segment lost 6 bases and the V segment lost 11 bases, leaving 4 bases of the junction unmatched.

The V call is TRBV7-9, the J call TRBJ2-1; 13 bases fit TRBD2. The CDR3 runs to 15 residues. The ends lost 3 bases at V and 9 bases at J; junction bases unmatched: 5. CDR1 is SEHNR and CDR2 is FQNEAQ in the germline V gene (reference sequence). The DNA of the CDR3 is TGTGCCAGCAGCTTGGAACTAGCGGGGGGGCGTGAGCAGTTCTTC. Its protein is CASSLELAGGREQFF.

The chain uses TRBV11-2 and TRBJ2-7, with D perhaps matching TRBD2 (6 bases). CDR1 SGHAT and CDR2 FQNNGV come from the germline V gene. V was trimmed by 5 bases and J by 0 bases, leaving 17 bases between them. The CDR3 sequence is 16 residues long. DNA of the CDR3: TGTGCCAGCAGCCCTAGTGGGGGGATGATCTCCTACGAGCAGTACTTC. Its protein is CASSPSGGMISYEQYF.